This T cell receptor (beta chain) was documented in a study of regulatory T cells in long-lasting Graves disease. Study observations and caveats: Persistent Graves' cases showed lower TCR diversity than newly diagnosed cases. Newly diagnosed patients shared more than 750 public clonotypes; persistent patients shared about 2,500.

Trimming shortened V by 3 bases and J by 1 base, and 9 bases separated the two germline ends. In germline, CDR1 is LNHDA, CDR2 SQIVND (reference sequence). This CDR3 comprises 14 residues. The time point denotes: newly diagnosed GD, antithyroid drugs for less than 3 months. Generation of the TCR library employed RNA extracted from PBMCs. EDTA tubes held approximately 9 milliliters of peripheral blood from each patient. iRepertoire HTBI primers and Arm-PCR of CDR3 regions built TCR beta libraries. TCRdb reprocessed the multiplex PCR reads with MiXCR, giving one entry per CDR3 protein. Among under 250,000 distinct CDR3 sequences listed, around 20% were seen once. This clonotype was detected a few times. Its antigen remains unknown.

The receptor comes from a female donor with Graves disease. Sequenced here: peripheral blood mononuclear cells (PBMCs), sampled at new diagnosis, from a patient treated with antithyroid drugs. The chain recombines TRBV19 with TRBJ1-1, with D perhaps TRBD1 (5 bases). The CDR3 DNA follows: TGTGCCAGTAGTATGTCGGGGGGGAACACTGAAGCTTTCTTT. It specifies CASSMSGGNTEAFF.